These T cell receptor beta chains were read from a single sample in a study of a mutant IDH1 vaccine in newly diagnosed glioma. Their specific antigens are unknown. The method was immunoSEQ multiplex PCR; TCRdb's version includes in-frame clones alone and lacks a portion of them. Of about 26,000 clones in the sample, under 85% were seen once. The sample here was PBMCs, taken from a glioma patient whose treatment included an IDH1 peptide vaccine. The receptors derive from a man in his forties with glioma. Some clones in this sample may be carry-over from other donors' samples. The conserved cysteine and the conserved F or W are not part of the CDR3 here. The order of the fields is J gene, clone size, V gene, D gene, CDR3 protein. The D gene is left open where the match is weak. A row's size may be missing; if present it is once, few, many or a size class.

>TRBJ2-5|-|TRBV6-1|-
ASSEMGWYQETQY
>TRBJ2-7|-|TRBV29-1|TRBD2
SVVPGGSYEQY
>TRBJ1-6|-|TRBV5-1|TRBD1
ASSPAGQGDSPLH
>TRBJ1-2|-|TRBV28|TRBD1
ASTWGTGHNYGYT
>TRBJ2-7|-|TRBV7-2|-
ASTRVSYEQY
>TRBJ2-5|-|TRBV10-3|-
AISDPGLAGETQY
>TRBJ1-2|-|TRBV5-4|-
ASSLEAGDPEYGYT
>TRBJ2-3|-|TRBV15|TRBD2
ATTRLAGGTDTQY
>TRBJ1-2|few|TRBV5-1|TRBD1
ASSPTGVWGYT
>TRBJ1-2|few|TRBV19|TRBD1
ASRMTGNYGYT
>TRBJ1-1|-|TRBV4-1|-
ASSQRAYTEAF
>TRBJ1-1|-|TRBV6-1|-
ASRRNGEAF
>TRBJ1-2|-|TRBV5-4|-
ASSLAAVLGGYT
>TRBJ1-1|-|TRBV19|-
ASSTRARTEAF
>TRBJ2-5|-|TRBV7-6|-
ASSLDEAESQETQY
>TRBJ2-2|once|TRBV5-1|TRBD2
ASSFGGGDTGELF
>TRBJ2-7|-|TRBV5-8|-
ASRLQGTHEQY
>TRBJ1-2|few|TRBV7-2|-
ASSLVTVYGYT
>TRBJ1-4|-|TRBV29-1|-
SGGLNEKLF
>TRBJ1-5|-|TRBV5-3|-
ARRIQESGPQH
>TRBJ1-1|-|TRBV18|-
ASSPFQEEHTEAF
>TRBJ2-3|once|TRBV15|-
ATSRDRLGADTQY
>TRBJ1-2|-|TRBV18|-
ASSPGLSENYGYT
>TRBJ2-5|-|TRBV4-1|-
ASSRPAGETQY
>TRBJ2-5|-|TRBV4-1|TRBD2
ASSQGTRQETQY
>TRBJ1-2|-|TRBV15|-
ATSRAPQGPISYT
>TRBJ1-2|-|TRBV6-1|-
ASSEEGTAYGYT
>TRBJ2-4|-|TRBV30|-
AWSVRRPRDIQY
>TRBJ2-7|-|TRBV7-2|-
ASSLTVTDYEQY
>TRBJ2-1|-|TRBV5-1|-
ASREGNEQF
>TRBJ1-1|-|TRBV2|-
ASSVNSDELMNTEAF
>TRBJ1-3|-|TRBV27|-
ASSLVGNSGNTIY
>TRBJ2-7|-|TRBV6-1|-
ASRRPPYEQY
>TRBJ2-7|-|TRBV4-2|-
ASSQVLSYEQY
>TRBJ2-6|-|TRBV27|-
ASSFRGGASGANVLT
>TRBJ2-5|-|TRBV7-6|-
ASSLVGFAAGLQETQY
>TRBJ1-2|-|TRBV27|TRBD1
ASSLGDRGREGYT
>TRBJ1-1|-|TRBV30|TRBD1
AWSSPGQGVLSTEAF
>TRBJ2-7|-|TRBV28|-
ASSSGEKPYEQY
>TRBJ2-1|-|TRBV6-6|-
ASSYSIEYEQF
>TRBJ1-2|once|TRBV25-1|-
ASSEWFGYGYT
>TRBJ2-5|-|TRBV18|TRBD1
ASSPNGQAQETQY
>TRBJ2-5|-|TRBV5-1|TRBD1
ASSYGQGQETQY
>TRBJ1-1|few|TRBV5-4|TRBD1
ASSLVTGDTEAF
>TRBJ2-3|-|TRBV29-1|TRBD1
SVATSGTETDTQY
>TRBJ1-4|-|TRBV4-1|-
ASSQGGASEEKLF
>TRBJ1-6|-|TRBV11-2|-
ASSRALPFSYNSPLH